Listed here are 30 T cell receptor beta chains from one sample, sequenced in a study of shared clonotypes between healthy human individuals. Positively selected for CCR7, the CD45RO-negative cells used as naive CD8 cells excluded terminally differentiated effector memory CD45RA+ cells. The assay was immunoSEQ multiplex PCR, and TCRdb's table has in-frame clones only and misses some. The repertoire has 500,000 to 700,000 clones, roughly 95% of them found once; the top ten carry approximately 0.11%. The source material was naive CD8+ T cells sorted from blood. These receptors all stem from a woman between 25 and 40 years old in good health.

This chain links TRBV27 with TRBJ2-2, with 8 nucleotides matching TRBD2. Germline trimming cut 8 bases from V and 0 bases from J; bases unmatched to any gene: 2. Looked up from germline, CDR1 is MNHEY and CDR2 is SMNVEV (reference sequence). The CDR3 runs 14 residues. The DNA of the CDR3 is TGTGCCAGCGGTAGCGGGACGAACACCGGGGAGCTGTTTTTT. As protein: CASGSGTNTGELFF.

This chain uses TRBV7-8 with TRBJ2-7, with D perhaps matching TRBD1 or TRBD2 (5 bases each). The V end lost 1 base, the J end lost 4 bases, and 23 bases lay between the germline ends. The germline CDR1 and CDR2 sequences are SGHVS and FQNEAQ. The length of the CDR3 is 18 residues. The CDR3 loop reads CASSLGGLETEWGYEQYF. In DNA form, the CDR3 reads TGTGCCAGCAGCTTAGGAGGCTTGGAGACGGAATGGGGGTACGAGCAGTACTTC.

The chain employs TRBV7-9 and TRBJ2-5; D is perhaps TRBD2 (6 bases). The J call is doubtful: the DNA matches TRBJ2-7 better. The length of the CDR3 is 13 residues. Looked up from germline, CDR1 is SEHNR and CDR2 is FQNEAQ (reference sequence). CDR3 loop: CASSLRGRNEQYF. The CDR3 DNA follows: TGTGCCAGCAGCTTGAGAGGGAGGAACGAGCAGTACTTC.

The chain uses TRBV15 and TRBJ1-2; D gene ambiguous. Between the trimmed V and J ends, which lost 4 bases and 7 bases, there was a span of 13 bases. This CDR3 comprises 13 residues. CDR1 and CDR2 from the germline V gene are LNHNV and YYDKDF (reference sequence). The CDR3 loop is CATSKGLAGGYTF. CDR3 nucleotides: TGTGCCACCAGCAAAGGACTGGCTGGTGGCTACACCTTC.

V gene TRBV29-1 combines with J gene TRBJ2-5, with TRBD1 matching 10 bases. Near its end, the DNA agrees better with TRBJ2-7, so the J call may be wrong. Germline loops: CDR1 SQVTM, CDR2 ANQGSEA. CDR3 length: 15 amino acids. This CDR3 is CSVEKGDRGVYEQYF. The CDR3 DNA sequence: TGCAGCGTTGAAAAGGGGGACAGGGGAGTATACGAGCAGTACTTC.

This sequence joins TRBV7-9 and TRBJ1-3, with D hard to call. The CDR3 runs 13 residues. Germline lookup yields CDR1 SEHNR and CDR2 FQNEAQ (reference sequence). With 10 bases removed from V and 3 bases from J, the gap between germline ends came to 13 bases. The DNA of the CDR3 is TGTGCCACCCTTGCGAGGAATGGAAACACCATATATTTT. Its translation: CATLARNGNTIYF.

V and J are TRBV29-1 and TRBJ1-1; D is unclear. The germline gives CDR1 SQVTM, CDR2 ANQGSEA. V lost 0 bases and J 7 bases, leaving 18 bases between the germline ends. The CDR3 totals 15 residues. CDR3 nucleotides: TGCAGCGTTGAAGATCCGGACGGACGCGACATTGAAGCTTTCTTT. Translation gives CSVEDPDGRDIEAFF. Complete variable domain (other parts from reference TRBV29-1 and TRBJ1-1): SAVISQKPSRDICQRGTSLTIQCQVDSQVTMMFWYRQQPGQSLTLIATANQGSEATYESGFVIDKFPISRPNLTFSTLTVSNMSPEDSSIYLCSVEDPDGRDIEAFFGQGTRLTVV.

In its sample, this clone was seen once. The chain combines TRBV6-5 with TRBJ1-2; unclear D gene. V shed 6 bases and J shed 0 bases, with 11 bases lying between them. From germline, CDR1 is MNHEY and CDR2 SVGAGI. The CDR3 contains 14 residues. The CDR3: CASSRPMANYGYTF. The CDR3 nucleotides read TGTGCCAGCAGCCGACCGATGGCTAACTATGGCTACACCTTC.

The chain recombines TRBV27 with TRBJ2-7; TRBD2 aligns across 8 bases. The germline V gene has CDR1 MNHEY and CDR2 SMNVEV (reference sequence). V trimming: 5 bases; J trimming: 5 bases; junction bases outside the gene matches: 14. The CDR3 consists of 16 residues. This chain's CDR3 is CASSLGWASGLDEQYF. CDR3 DNA sequence: TGTGCCAGCAGTCTAGGGTGGGCTAGCGGGCTTGACGAGCAGTACTTC.

The chain links TRBV9 to TRBJ2-7, with 10 bases fitting TRBD2. Germline V CDR1 and CDR2: SGDLS, YYNGEE. V shed 4 bases and J 8 bases; nucleotides not matched to a gene: 12. The CDR3 consists of 15 residues. The CDR3, as DNA: TGTGCCAGCAGCCCAACGTCTAGCGGGAGTATGCAGCAGTACTTC. Encoded protein: CASSPTSSGSMQQYF.

The chain is built from TRBV16 and TRBJ2-1; 10 bases fit TRBD2. The CDR3 length is 15 residues. V shed 1 base and J 8 bases; nucleotides not matched to a gene: 5. Germline loops: CDR1 KGHSY, CDR2 FQNENV. The CDR3 is CASSQFQREGDEQFF. CDR3 nucleotides: TGTGCCAGCAGCCAATTCCAGCGGGAGGGGGATGAGCAGTTCTTC.

The chain employs TRBV7-3 and TRBJ2-1; tentative D call: TRBD2 (6 bases). Germline V gene sequence: CDR1 SGHTA, CDR2 FQGTGA. Deletions cut 3 bases from V and 4 bases from J, with 7 bases between. The CDR3 runs to 13 residues. The CDR3 region is CASSFSGYNEQFF. DNA of the CDR3: TGTGCCAGCAGCTTTAGCGGATACAATGAGCAGTTCTTC.

The gene calls are TRBV4-1 and TRBJ2-7; possibly TRBD1 for D (6 bases). This CDR3 spans 14 amino acids. Germline V gene data show CDR1 as MGHRA and CDR2 as YSYEKL. V was cut by 3 bases and J by 4 bases, with 13 bases left in between. CDR3 DNA sequence: TGCGCCAGCAGCCAGAACGCACAGGGTTACGAGCAGTACTTC. Its protein is CASSQNAQGYEQYF.

The V and J genes are TRBV5-4 and TRBJ1-1; 7 bases agree with TRBD1. CDR1 and CDR2 from the germline V gene are SGHNT and YYREEE (reference sequence). With V trimmed by 0 bases and J by 1 base, 6 bases remained unmatched. The CDR3 length is 16 residues. The CDR3 DNA reads as TGTGCCAGCAGCTTGGTTCCCAGGGGGAGGAACACTGAAGCTTTCTTT. Its translation: CASSLVPRGRNTEAFF.

This sequence joins TRBV27 and TRBJ2-3; 14 nucleotides align to TRBD2. The germline CDR1 and CDR2 sequences are MNHEY and SMNVEV (reference sequence). The CDR3 length is 17 residues. J lost 2 bases, V lost 2 bases, and 3 bases had no gene match. CDR3: CASSLTGLAGVTDTQYF. Here the CDR3 DNA reads TGTGCCAGCAGTTTAACGGGACTAGCGGGAGTCACAGATACGCAGTATTTT.

The rearrangement uses TRBV27 and TRBJ2-1; a possible D gene is TRBD1 (6 bases). The CDR3 spans 14 residues. V gave up 5 bases and J gave up 3 bases, with 11 bases separating them. The germline CDR1 and CDR2 sequences are MNHEY and SMNVEV (reference sequence). As DNA, the CDR3 is TGTGCCAGCAGTCATGGGACAATCTACAATGAGCAGTTCTTC. Translation gives CASSHGTIYNEQFF.

This clone was observed a single time. The chain combines TRBV5-4 with TRBJ2-7; TRBD2 aligns across 8 bases. Unmatched junction bases numbered 7, after V lost 4 bases and J lost 1 base. Germline V gene data show CDR1 as SGHNT and CDR2 as YYREEE (reference sequence). This CDR3 has 15 residues. CDR3 nucleotide sequence: TGTGCCAGCAGCAACCCCGGGACTAGTTCCTACGAGCAGTACTTC. It yields the protein CASSNPGTSSYEQYF. Based on the CDR3 plus reference TRBV5-4 and TRBJ2-7, the full variable domain is ETGVTQSPTHLIKTRGQQVTLRCSSQSGHNTVSWYQQALGQGPQFIFQYYREEENGRGNFPPRFSGLQFPNYSSELNVNALELDDSALYLCASSNPGTSSYEQYFGPGTRLTVT.

This clone has more than one count but fewer than ten. The chain joins TRBV29-1 to TRBJ1-5; D remains unclear. In germline, CDR1 is SQVTM, CDR2 ANQGSEA. This CDR3 comprises 14 residues. V lost 6 bases to trimming and J lost 4 bases, with 16 bases between them. The CDR3 nucleotides read TGCAGCGTAGCAATAGGGCCGGGAAATCAGCCCCAGCATTTT. This encodes CSVAIGPGNQPQHF.

This sequence joins TRBV7-9 and TRBJ2-3; D tentatively fits TRBD1 or TRBD2 (5 bases each). Trimming pared 3 bases from V and 2 bases from J, leaving 12 bases between. This CDR3 comprises 15 residues. Germline-derived CDR1 and CDR2 are SEHNR and FQNEAQ (reference sequence). CDR3 DNA: TGTGCCAGCAGCTTCCCGGGACCGCACACAGATACGCAGTATTTT. This encodes CASSFPGPHTDTQYF.

This clone appeared a single time. V gene TRBV4-2 combines with J gene TRBJ2-7; 8 bases match TRBD2. Germline lookup yields CDR1 LGHNA and CDR2 YNFKEQ. The trim removed 0 bases at V and 0 bases at J, leaving 4 bases unmatched. CDR3 length equals 16 residues. In nucleotides, the CDR3 is TGTGCCAGCAGCCAAGATAGCGGGGAAGTCTCCTACGAGCAGTACTTC. This encodes CASSQDSGEVSYEQYF.

This chain joins TRBV28 and TRBJ2-7, with D perhaps matching TRBD2 (7 bases). V was clipped by 6 bases and J by 6 bases, with 24 bases between them. Per the germline V gene, CDR1 is MDHEN and CDR2 is SYDVKM. The CDR3 extends over 16 amino acids. DNA of the CDR3: TGTGCCAGCAGCCCTTATGGGGAGGGGGATGTGTCCGAGCAGTACTTC. Its protein product is CASSPYGEGDVSEQYF.

V and J are TRBV7-6 and TRBJ2-1; no reliable D call. The CDR3 contains 11 residues. Between the trimmed V and J ends, which lost 6 bases and 10 bases, there was a span of 10 bases. Germline loops: CDR1 SGHVS, CDR2 FNYEAQ. Here the CDR3 reads CASRIEGEQFF. Here the CDR3 DNA reads TGTGCCAGCAGGATCGAAGGGGAGCAGTTCTTC.

Concerning this clone: Other DNA sequences from this sample encode an identical CDR3 as well. This chain connects TRBV27 to TRBJ2-5, with 7 bases that match TRBD2. The J call could be wrong; TRBJ2-7 is a better fit for the DNA end. Germline CDR1 MNHEY, CDR2 SMNVEV (reference sequence). CDR3 length: 13 residues. The CDR3 nucleotides are TGTGCCAGCAGTCCGGGACTAACCTACGAGCAGTACTTC. Amino acid sequence: CASSPGLTYEQYF.

The chain is built from TRBV5-6 and TRBJ1-2; 9 bases map to TRBD1. Germline V gives CDR1 SGHDT, CDR2 YYEEEE. V shed 4 bases and J 8 bases; nucleotides not matched to a gene: 9. CDR3 length equals 14 residues. This CDR3 reads CASSLWTGVMGYTF. DNA for the CDR3: TGTGCCAGCAGCCTATGGACAGGGGTCATGGGCTACACCTTC.

V usage is TRBV7-6 and J usage is TRBJ2-7, with D possibly TRBD2 on 6 matching bases. Germline V gene lookup returns CDR1 SGHVS and CDR2 FNYEAQ. The CDR3 length is 13 residues. V dropped 5 bases and J dropped 7 bases, with 15 bases sitting between them. The CDR3 reads CASSDGSGGEQYF. CDR3 nucleotide sequence: TGTGCCAGCAGCGACGGGAGTGGAGGGGAGCAGTACTTC.

This clone was detected only a few times. The rearrangement links TRBV4-2 to TRBJ2-7, with 8 bases lining up with TRBD2. The germline gives CDR1 LGHNA, CDR2 YNFKEQ. The CDR3 is made up of 16 amino acids. Unmatched junction bases numbered 8, after V lost 0 bases and J lost 4 bases. DNA of the CDR3: TGTGCCAGCAGCCAAGAAATAGCGGGAACGGGATACGAGCAGTACTTC. Its translation: CASSQEIAGTGYEQYF.

This chain connects TRBV5-4 to TRBJ1-1, with 9 bases fitting TRBD1. Germline V CDR1 and CDR2: SGHNT, YYREEE (reference sequence). The CDR3 is 15 amino acids. The junction had 8 bases not matched to a gene; V was cut back by 5 bases and J by 3 bases. DNA of the CDR3: TGTGCCAGCAGTCGCGAGACAGGGGGGGACACTGAAGCTTTCTTT. Its protein is CASSRETGGDTEAFF.

The chain couples TRBV4-1 to TRBJ2-1; 13 nucleotides line up with TRBD2. Germline CDR1 reads MGHRA; CDR2 reads YSYEKL. The CDR3 has 17 amino acids. J gave up 8 bases and V 0 bases, and 7 bases lay outside the gene matches. CDR3 DNA sequence: TGCGCCAGCAGCCAAGAGGGACTAGCGGGAAGTTTGCATGAGCAGTTCTTC. Its translation is CASSQEGLAGSLHEQFF.

V is TRBV7-2 and J is TRBJ2-7; no clear D gene. Germline V gene data show CDR1 as SGHTA and CDR2 as FQGNSA. The CDR3 consists of 13 residues. V dropped 1 base and J dropped 4 bases, with 8 bases sitting between them. CDR3 in amino acids: CASSLDLDYEQYF. CDR3 DNA sequence: TGTGCCAGCAGCTTAGATTTGGATTACGAGCAGTACTTC.

CDR3 in amino acids: CASSPISGSHPYEQYF. DNA of the CDR3: TGTGCCAGTAGTCCTATAAGCGGGAGTCATCCCTACGAGCAGTACTTC. V and J are TRBV19 and TRBJ2-5; 8 bases are shared with TRBD2. With the DNA end fitting TRBJ2-7 better, the J assignment may be wrong. Germline V gives CDR1 LNHDA, CDR2 SQIVND (reference sequence). This CDR3 has 16 residues.